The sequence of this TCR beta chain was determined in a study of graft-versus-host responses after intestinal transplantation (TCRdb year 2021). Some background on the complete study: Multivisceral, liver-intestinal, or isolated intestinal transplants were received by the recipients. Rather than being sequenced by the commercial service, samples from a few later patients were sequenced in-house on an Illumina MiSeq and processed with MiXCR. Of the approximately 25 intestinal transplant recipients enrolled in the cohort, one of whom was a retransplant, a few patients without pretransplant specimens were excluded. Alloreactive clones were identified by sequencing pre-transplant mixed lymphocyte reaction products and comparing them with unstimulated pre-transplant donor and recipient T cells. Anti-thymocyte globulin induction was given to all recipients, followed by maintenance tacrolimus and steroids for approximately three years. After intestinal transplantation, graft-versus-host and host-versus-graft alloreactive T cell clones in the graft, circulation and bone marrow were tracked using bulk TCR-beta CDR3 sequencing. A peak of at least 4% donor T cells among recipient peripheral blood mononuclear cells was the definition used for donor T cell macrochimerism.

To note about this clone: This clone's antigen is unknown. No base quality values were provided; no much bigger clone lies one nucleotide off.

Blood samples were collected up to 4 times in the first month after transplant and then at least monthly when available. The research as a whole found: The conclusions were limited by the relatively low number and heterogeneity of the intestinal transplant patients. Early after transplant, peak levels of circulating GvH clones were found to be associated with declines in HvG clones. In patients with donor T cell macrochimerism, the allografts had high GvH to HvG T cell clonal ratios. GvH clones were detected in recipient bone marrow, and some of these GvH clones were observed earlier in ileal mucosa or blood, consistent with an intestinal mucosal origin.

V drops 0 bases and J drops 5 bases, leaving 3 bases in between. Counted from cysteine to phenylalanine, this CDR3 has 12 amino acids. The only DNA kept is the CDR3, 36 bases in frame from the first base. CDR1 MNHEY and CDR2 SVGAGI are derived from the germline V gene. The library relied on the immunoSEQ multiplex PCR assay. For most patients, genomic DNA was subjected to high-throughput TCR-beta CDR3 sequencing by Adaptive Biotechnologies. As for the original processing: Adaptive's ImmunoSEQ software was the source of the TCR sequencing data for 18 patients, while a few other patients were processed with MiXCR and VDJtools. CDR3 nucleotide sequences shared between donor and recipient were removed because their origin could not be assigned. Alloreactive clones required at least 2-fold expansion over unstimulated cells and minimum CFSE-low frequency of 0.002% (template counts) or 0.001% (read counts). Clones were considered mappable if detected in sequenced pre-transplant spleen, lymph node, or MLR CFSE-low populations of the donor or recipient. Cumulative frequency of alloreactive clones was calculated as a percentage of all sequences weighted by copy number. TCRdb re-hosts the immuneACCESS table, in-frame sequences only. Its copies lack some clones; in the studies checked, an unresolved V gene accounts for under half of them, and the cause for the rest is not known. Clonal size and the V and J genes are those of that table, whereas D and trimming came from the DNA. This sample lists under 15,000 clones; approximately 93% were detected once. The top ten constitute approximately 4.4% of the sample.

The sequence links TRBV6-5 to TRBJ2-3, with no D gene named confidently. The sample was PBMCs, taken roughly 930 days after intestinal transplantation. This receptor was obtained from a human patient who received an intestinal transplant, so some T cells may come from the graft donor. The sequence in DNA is TGTGCCAGCAGTTACTCCGGAGATACGCAGTATTTT. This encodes CASSYSGDTQYF.